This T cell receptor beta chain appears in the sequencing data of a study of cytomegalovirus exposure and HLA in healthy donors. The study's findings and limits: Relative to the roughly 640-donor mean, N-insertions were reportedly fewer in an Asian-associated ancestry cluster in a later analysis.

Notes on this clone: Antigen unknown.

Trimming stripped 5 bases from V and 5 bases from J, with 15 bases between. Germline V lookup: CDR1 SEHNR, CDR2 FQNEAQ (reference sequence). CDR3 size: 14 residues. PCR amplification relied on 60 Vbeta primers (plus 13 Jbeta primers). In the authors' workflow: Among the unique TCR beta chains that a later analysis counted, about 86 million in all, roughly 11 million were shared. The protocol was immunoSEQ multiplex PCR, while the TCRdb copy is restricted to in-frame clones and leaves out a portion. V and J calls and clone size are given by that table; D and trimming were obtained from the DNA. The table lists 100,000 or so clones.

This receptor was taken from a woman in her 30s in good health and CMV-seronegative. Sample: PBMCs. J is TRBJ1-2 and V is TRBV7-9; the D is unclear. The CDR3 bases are TGTGCCAGCAGCCCCACCGGGAGAGGTTATGGCTACACCTTC. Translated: CASSPTGRGYGYTF.